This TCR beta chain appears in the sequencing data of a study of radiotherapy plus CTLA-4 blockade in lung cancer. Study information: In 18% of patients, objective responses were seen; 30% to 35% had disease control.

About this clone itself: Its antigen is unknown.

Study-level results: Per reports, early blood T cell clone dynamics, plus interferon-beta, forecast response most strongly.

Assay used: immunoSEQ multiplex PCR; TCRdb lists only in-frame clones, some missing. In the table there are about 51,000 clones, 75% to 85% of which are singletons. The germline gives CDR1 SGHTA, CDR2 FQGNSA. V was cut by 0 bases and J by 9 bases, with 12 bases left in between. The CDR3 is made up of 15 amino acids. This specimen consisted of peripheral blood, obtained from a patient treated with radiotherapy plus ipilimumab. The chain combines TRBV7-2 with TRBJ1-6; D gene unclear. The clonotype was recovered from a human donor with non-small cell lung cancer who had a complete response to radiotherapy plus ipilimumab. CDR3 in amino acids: CASSLASGRGSPLHF. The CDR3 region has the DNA TGTGCCAGCAGCTTAGCGTCCGGTCGCGGTTCACCCCTCCACTTT.